These 23 T cell receptor beta chains were all obtained from the same sample, sequenced in a study of cytomegalovirus exposure and HLA in healthy donors. Both 60 Vbeta primers and 13 Jbeta primers went into the PCR. The method was immunoSEQ multiplex PCR; TCRdb's version includes in-frame clones alone and lacks a portion of them. The sample includes 200,000 or so clones, more than 75% of them seen just once. Material: PBMCs. These receptors all stem from a man under 40 in good health and CMV-seronegative.

This chain connects TRBV10-3 to TRBJ1-4; the match to TRBD1 covers 7 bases. CDR3 length equals 16 residues. The germline V gene has CDR1 ENHRY and CDR2 SYGVKD. Trimming removed 10 bases from V and 4 bases from J; junction bases left unmatched: 15. CDR3 region: CASRTGFGADNEKLFF. The DNA of the CDR3 is TGTGCCAGCCGGACAGGATTTGGGGCGGATAATGAAAAACTGTTTTTT.

This chain uses TRBV7-2 with TRBJ2-7; 7 bases align to TRBD1. Germline assignment: CDR1 SGHTA and CDR2 FQGNSA. Losses at the gene ends were 1 base for V and 0 bases for J; bases not matched to a gene: 3. This CDR3 has 15 residues. The CDR3 coding sequence is TGTGCCAGCAGCTTAGACAGGGGCGGCTCCTACGAGCAGTACTTC. Protein sequence: CASSLDRGGSYEQYF. The whole variable domain, remainder taken from reference TRBV7-2 and TRBJ2-7, is GAGVSQSPSNKVTEKGKDVELRCDPISGHTALYWYRQSLGQGLEFLIYFQGNSAPDKSGLPSDRFSAERTGGSVSTLTIQRTQQEDSAVYLCASSLDRGGSYEQYFGPGTRLTVT.

This sequence joins TRBV15 and TRBJ1-2; D unclear. Per the germline V gene, CDR1 is LNHNV and CDR2 is YYDKDF (reference sequence). V was trimmed by 0 bases and J by 8 bases, leaving 16 bases between them. This CDR3 is built from 15 residues. DNA of the CDR3: TGTGCCACCAGCAGAGAATTGTTCGGGGAATACGGCTACACCTTC. Amino acid sequence: CATSRELFGEYGYTF.

The chain employs TRBV27 and TRBJ2-5, with 11 bases that match TRBD1. The J segment lost 5 bases and the V segment lost 5 bases, leaving 10 bases of the junction unmatched. The CDR3 consists of 16 residues. Germline V gene sequence: CDR1 MNHEY, CDR2 SMNVEV (reference sequence). CDR3 in amino acids: CASSAWTGGGGETQYF. The CDR3 bases are TGTGCCAGCAGTGCCTGGACAGGGGGCGGCGGGGAGACCCAGTACTTC.

V usage is TRBV5-1 and J usage is TRBJ2-1; 7 nucleotides match TRBD1. CDR1 and CDR2 (germline): SGHRS, YFSETQ. CDR3 length equals 15 residues. J lost 9 bases, V lost 4 bases, and 13 bases had no gene match. CDR3 nucleotides: TGCGCCAGCAGCGGGAACGGCGACAGGGAAGGTGAGCAGTTCTTC. Its protein is CASSGNGDREGEQFF.

This clone was seen a few times. V usage is TRBV10-3 and J usage is TRBJ2-7; 7 bases match TRBD2. Germline V gene data show CDR1 as ENHRY and CDR2 as SYGVKD. V lost 6 bases and J lost 2; bases outside the gene matches: 7. The CDR3 sequence is 14 residues long. The CDR3 region has the DNA TGTGCCATCAGGCGGGGGACCGGAACCTACGAGCAGTACTTC. This gives the protein CAIRRGTGTYEQYF.

In this sample, this clone turned up once. The chain employs TRBV28 and TRBJ1-4; TRBD1 aligns across 10 bases. V gave up 3 bases and J gave up 8 bases; unmatched junction bases: 3. Germline lookup yields CDR1 MDHEN and CDR2 SYDVKM. The CDR3 extends over 14 amino acids. DNA of the CDR3: TGTGCCAGCAGTTTGGACAGGGGGAACGAAAAACTGTTTTTT. This gives the protein CASSLDRGNEKLFF. Based on the CDR3 plus reference TRBV28 and TRBJ1-4, the full variable domain is DVKVTQSSRYLVKRTGEKVFLECVQDMDHENMFWYRQDPGLGLRLIYFSYDVKMKEKGDIPEGYSVSREKKERFSLILESASTNQTSMYLCASSLDRGNEKLFFGSGTQLSVL.

This clone was counted once. The chain joins TRBV19 to TRBJ1-6, with no clear D. Trimming cost V 7 bases and J 6 bases, with 7 bases left between them. Germline V lookup: CDR1 LNHDA, CDR2 SQIVND (reference sequence). The CDR3 consists of 12 residues. CDR3: CASTHGNSPLHF. The CDR3 bases are TGTGCCAGTACCCACGGTAATTCACCCCTCCACTTT.

The rearrangement joins TRBV28 to TRBJ1-2; D might be TRBD1 (5 bases). CDR3 length equals 13 residues. Trimming took off 7 bases at V and 8 bases at J, with 17 bases between the two ends. From germline, CDR1 is MDHEN and CDR2 SYDVKM. CDR3 residues: CASTTTWGEGYTF. Here the CDR3 DNA reads TGTGCCAGCACCACCACCTGGGGGGAGGGCTACACCTTC.

V usage is TRBV6-5 and J usage is TRBJ2-7, with 11 bases aligning to TRBD1. This CDR3 has 15 amino acids. Germline V gene data show CDR1 as MNHEY and CDR2 as SVGAGI. The V and J ends lost 2 bases and 5 bases, in that order; junction bases with no gene match: 5. The CDR3 region is CASSYPGQGVDEQYF. The CDR3 DNA is TGTGCCAGCAGTTACCCGGGACAGGGGGTGGACGAGCAGTACTTC.

V usage is TRBV18 and J usage is TRBJ2-7; 7 nucleotides match TRBD2. The length of the CDR3 is 14 residues. Germline CDR1 and CDR2: KGHSH and LQKENI. V lost 3 bases to trimming and J lost 0 bases; unmatched junction nucleotides: 2. The CDR3 DNA is TGTGCCAGCTCACCGGGCGGGGGCTCCTACGAGCAGTACTTC. As protein: CASSPGGGSYEQYF. Supplemented by reference TRBV18 and TRBJ2-7, the full variable domain reads NAGVMQNPRHLVRRRGQEARLRCSPMKGHSHVYWYRQLPEEGLKFMVYLQKENIIDESGMPKERFSAEFPKEGPSILRIQQVVRGDSAAYFCASSPGGGSYEQYFGPGTRLTVT.

The rearrangement links TRBV4-2 to TRBJ2-4; 9 nucleotides match TRBD1. The CDR3 contains 18 residues. Germline trimming cut 2 bases from V and 0 bases from J; bases unmatched to any gene: 8. CDR1 LGHNA and CDR2 YNFKEQ come from the germline V gene. In DNA form, the CDR3 reads TGTGCCAGCAGCCAATACACTGGACAGGGGCTAGCCAAAAACATTCAGTACTTC. This sequence encodes CASSQYTGQGLAKNIQYF.

This clone was detected only a few times. The chain couples TRBV30 to TRBJ1-2; D is undetermined. CDR1 and CDR2 from the germline V gene are GTSNPN and SVGIG (reference sequence). The V and J ends lost 3 bases and 4 bases respectively, with 6 bases between them. CDR3 length: 11 residues. The CDR3 DNA reads as TGTGCCTGGAGCCCAGGCTATGGCTACACCTTC. Its protein is CAWSPGYGYTF.

J is TRBJ2-3 and V is TRBV28; 7 bases align to TRBD2. V gave up 2 bases and J gave up 5 bases; unmatched junction bases: 13. Germline V CDR1 and CDR2: MDHEN, SYDVKM. The CDR3 has 17 amino acids. CDR3 amino acids: CASSLRGGSKGGDTQYF. CDR3 nucleotide sequence: TGTGCCAGCAGTTTACGGGGCGGGAGCAAAGGAGGAGATACGCAGTATTTT.

The chain employs TRBV6-5 and TRBJ2-7; D is unresolved. The CDR3 runs 13 residues. Trimming shortened V by 0 bases and J by 7 bases, and 10 bases separated the two germline ends. Germline V lookup: CDR1 MNHEY, CDR2 SVGAGI. The CDR3 bases are TGTGCCAGCAGTTACTCGACATCGTGGGAGCAGTACTTC. Protein: CASSYSTSWEQYF.

The gene calls are TRBV19 and TRBJ1-2; D is perhaps TRBD1 (5 bases). V was pared by 7 bases and J by 3 bases, with 27 bases between. Germline V lookup: CDR1 LNHDA, CDR2 SQIVND (reference sequence). The CDR3 sequence is 18 residues long. The CDR3 loop is CASTNLFALGRVDYGYTF. DNA of the CDR3: TGTGCCAGTACCAATCTTTTCGCGTTGGGCAGGGTGGACTATGGCTACACCTTC. Complete variable domain (other parts from reference TRBV19 and TRBJ1-2): DGGITQSPKYLFRKEGQNVTLSCEQNLNHDAMYWYRQDPGQGLRLIYYSQIVNDFQKGDIAEGYSVSREKKESFPLTVTSAQKNPTAFYLCASTNLFALGRVDYGYTFGSGTRLTVV.

This sequence joins TRBV4-3 and TRBJ2-3, with D tentatively TRBD1 (6 bases). Trimming took 1 base from V and 1 from J, leaving 12 bases between them. Germline V CDR1 and CDR2: LGHNA, YSLEER. This CDR3 contains 16 residues. CDR3 nucleotide sequence: TGCGCCAGCAGCCAAGGTCTCTCAGGGGGCACAGATACGCAGTATTTT. Translating gives CASSQGLSGGTDTQYF.

This sequence joins TRBV2 and TRBJ1-4, with a possible D match to TRBD1 (5 bases). Per the germline V gene, CDR1 is SNHLY and CDR2 is FYNNEI. V was clipped by 5 bases and J by 7 bases, with 17 bases between them. CDR3 length: 15 amino acids. CDR3 amino acids: CASSSPPGWTEKLFF. CDR3 bases: TGTGCCAGCAGTTCACCTCCAGGGTGGACTGAAAAACTGTTTTTT.

The CDR3 reads CASSVITGPNEKLFF. The CDR3 DNA is TGTGCCAGCAGCGTAATCACAGGGCCTAATGAAAAACTGTTTTTT. The rearrangement links TRBV9 to TRBJ1-4; possibly TRBD1 for D (6 bases). Germline CDR1 and CDR2: SGDLS and YYNGEE. Trimming pared 1 base from V and 3 bases from J, leaving 10 bases between. The CDR3 has 15 amino acids.

This chain links TRBV4-2 with TRBJ1-1; D might be TRBD1 (5 bases). V was clipped by 4 bases and J by 1 base, with 16 bases between them. The length of the CDR3 is 16 residues. Germline V lookup: CDR1 LGHNA, CDR2 YNFKEQ. DNA of the CDR3: TGTGCCAGCAGCCCCTTCGTGCAGGGAAGGAACACTGAAGCTTTCTTT. It codes for CASSPFVQGRNTEAFF.

This clone appeared a single time. This chain links TRBV7-8 with TRBJ2-7; 7 nucleotides agree with TRBD1. The CDR3 consists of 14 residues. The V and J ends lost 5 bases and 3 bases, in that order; junction bases with no gene match: 7. Per germline, CDR1 SGHVS and CDR2 FQNEAQ. CDR3 region: CASSIRQGNYEQYF. The DNA of the CDR3 is TGTGCCAGCAGCATAAGACAGGGAAACTACGAGCAGTACTTC.

This sequence joins TRBV5-1 and TRBJ1-2, with 9 bases fitting TRBD1. Germline V gene sequence: CDR1 SGHRS, CDR2 YFSETQ. Trimming took 4 bases from V and 1 from J; bases not matched to a gene: 5. This CDR3 is 15 amino acids long. The CDR3 is CASSGGQGINYGYTF. The CDR3, as DNA: TGCGCCAGCAGCGGCGGACAGGGGATTAACTATGGCTACACCTTC. Looking up the rest from reference TRBV5-1 and TRBJ1-2 gives the full variable domain: KAGVTQTPRYLIKTRGQQVTLSCSPISGHRSVSWYQQTPGQGLQFLFEYFSETQRNKGNFPGRFSGRQFSNSRSEMNVSTLELGDSALYLCASSGGQGINYGYTFGSGTRLTVV.

The V gene is TRBV27, the J gene TRBJ2-7; perhaps TRBD1 as D (6 bases). This CDR3 spans 17 amino acids. V lost 9 bases to trimming and J lost 1 base, with 25 bases between them. CDR1 and CDR2 from the germline V gene are MNHEY and SMNVEV (reference sequence). The CDR3 DNA reads as TGTGCCAGTCGTACAGGGTACCCTTCGACATATTCCTACGAGCAGTACTTC. Its translation is CASRTGYPSTYSYEQYF.